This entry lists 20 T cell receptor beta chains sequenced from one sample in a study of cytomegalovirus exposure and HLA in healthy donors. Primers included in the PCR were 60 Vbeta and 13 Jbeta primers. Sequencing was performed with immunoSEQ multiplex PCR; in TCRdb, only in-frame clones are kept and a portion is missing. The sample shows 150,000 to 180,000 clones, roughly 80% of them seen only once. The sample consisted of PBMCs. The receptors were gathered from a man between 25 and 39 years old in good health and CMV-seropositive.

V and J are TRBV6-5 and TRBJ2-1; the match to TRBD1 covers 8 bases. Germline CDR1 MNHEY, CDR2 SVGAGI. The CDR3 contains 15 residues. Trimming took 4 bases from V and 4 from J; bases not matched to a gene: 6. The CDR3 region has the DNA TGTGCCAGCAGTTCCGGGACAGGACTATACAATGAGCAGTTCTTC. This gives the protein CASSSGTGLYNEQFF.

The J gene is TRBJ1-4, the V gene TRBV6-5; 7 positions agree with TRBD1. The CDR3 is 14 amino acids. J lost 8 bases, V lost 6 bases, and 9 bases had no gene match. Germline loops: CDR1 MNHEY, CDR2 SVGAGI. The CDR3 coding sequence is TGTGCCAGCAGAACCGGGACAGTGCTCGAAAAACTGTTTTTT. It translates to CASRTGTVLEKLFF.

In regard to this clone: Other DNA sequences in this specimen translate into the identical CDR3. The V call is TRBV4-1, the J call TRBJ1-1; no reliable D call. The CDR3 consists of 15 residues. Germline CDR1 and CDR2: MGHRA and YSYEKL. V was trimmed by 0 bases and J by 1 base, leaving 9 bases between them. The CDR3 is CASSQDRGWNTEAFF. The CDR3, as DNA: TGCGCCAGCAGCCAAGATCGGGGTTGGAACACTGAAGCTTTCTTT.

This CDR3 reads CASSEWAGEVGYTF. The CDR3 bases are TGTGCCAGCAGTGAATGGGCAGGGGAAGTTGGCTACACCTTC. The rearrangement uses TRBV2 and TRBJ1-2; D is possibly TRBD1 (6 bases). CDR3 length: 14 residues. The V gene's germline CDR1 is SNHLY and CDR2 FYNNEI. Deletions cut 2 bases from V and 7 bases from J, with 14 bases between.

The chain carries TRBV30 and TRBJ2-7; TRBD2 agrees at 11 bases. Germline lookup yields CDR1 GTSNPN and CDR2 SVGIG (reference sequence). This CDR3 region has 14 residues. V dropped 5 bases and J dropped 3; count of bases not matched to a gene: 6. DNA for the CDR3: TGTGCCTGGGCTATAGCGGGAGGGCTCTACGAGCAGTACTTC. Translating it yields CAWAIAGGLYEQYF.

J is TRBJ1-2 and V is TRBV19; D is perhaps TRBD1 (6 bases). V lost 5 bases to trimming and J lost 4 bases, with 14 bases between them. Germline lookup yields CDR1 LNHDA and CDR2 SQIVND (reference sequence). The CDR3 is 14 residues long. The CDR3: CASSHMDSAYGYTF. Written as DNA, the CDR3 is TGTGCCAGTAGTCACATGGACAGCGCCTATGGCTACACCTTC.

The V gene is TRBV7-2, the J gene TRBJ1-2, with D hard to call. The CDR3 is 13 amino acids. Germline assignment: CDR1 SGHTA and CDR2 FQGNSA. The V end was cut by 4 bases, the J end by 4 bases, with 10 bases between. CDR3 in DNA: TGTGCCAGCAGCTCATGGGAGTCCTATGGCTACACCTTC. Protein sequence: CASSSWESYGYTF.

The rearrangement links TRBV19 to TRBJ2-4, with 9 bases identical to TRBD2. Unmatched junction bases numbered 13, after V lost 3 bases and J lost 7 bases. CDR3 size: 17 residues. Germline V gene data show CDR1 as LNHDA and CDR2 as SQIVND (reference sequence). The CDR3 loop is CASSIPPRLAVGNIQYF. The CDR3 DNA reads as TGTGCCAGTAGTATCCCCCCGCGACTAGCGGTGGGGAACATTCAGTACTTC.

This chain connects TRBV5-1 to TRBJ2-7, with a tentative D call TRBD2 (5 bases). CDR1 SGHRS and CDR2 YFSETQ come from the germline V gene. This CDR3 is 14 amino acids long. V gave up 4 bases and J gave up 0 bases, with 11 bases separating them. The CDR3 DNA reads TGCGCCAGCAGCGGTCAGGACTTCTCCTACGAGCAGTACTTC. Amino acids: CASSGQDFSYEQYF. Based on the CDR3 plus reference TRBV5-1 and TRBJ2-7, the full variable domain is KAGVTQTPRYLIKTRGQQVTLSCSPISGHRSVSWYQQTPGQGLQFLFEYFSETQRNKGNFPGRFSGRQFSNSRSEMNVSTLELGDSALYLCASSGQDFSYEQYFGPGTRLTVT.

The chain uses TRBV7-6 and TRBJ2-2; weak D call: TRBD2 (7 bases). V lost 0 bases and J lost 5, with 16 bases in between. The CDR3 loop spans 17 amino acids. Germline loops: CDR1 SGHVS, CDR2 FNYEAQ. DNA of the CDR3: TGTGCCAGCAGCTTAGCGCGAGGGGGGGCCAGAACCGGGGAGCTGTTTTTT. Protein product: CASSLARGGARTGELFF. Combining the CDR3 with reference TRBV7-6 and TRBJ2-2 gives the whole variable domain GAGVSQSPRYKVTKRGQDVALRCDPISGHVSLYWYRQALGQGPEFLTYFNYEAQQDKSGLPNDRFSAERPEGSISTLTIQRTEQRDSAMYRCASSLARGGARTGELFFGEGSRLTVL.

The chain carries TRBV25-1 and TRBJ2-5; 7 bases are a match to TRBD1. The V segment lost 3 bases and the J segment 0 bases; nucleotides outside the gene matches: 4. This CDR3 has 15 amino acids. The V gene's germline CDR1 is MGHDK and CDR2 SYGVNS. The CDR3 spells CASSDGRGYQETQYF. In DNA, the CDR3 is TGTGCCAGCAGTGATGGCAGGGGGTACCAAGAGACCCAGTACTTC.

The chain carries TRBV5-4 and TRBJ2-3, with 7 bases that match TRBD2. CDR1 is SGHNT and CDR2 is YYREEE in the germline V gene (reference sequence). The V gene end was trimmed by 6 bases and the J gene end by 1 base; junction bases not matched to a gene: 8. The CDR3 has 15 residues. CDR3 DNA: TGTGCCAGCACCAAAGCGGGGAGACGCACAGATACGCAGTATTTT. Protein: CASTKAGRRTDTQYF.

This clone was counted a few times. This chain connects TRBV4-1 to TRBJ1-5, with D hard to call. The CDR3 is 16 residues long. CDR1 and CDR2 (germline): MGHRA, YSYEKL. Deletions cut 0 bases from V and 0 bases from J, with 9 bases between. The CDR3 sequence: CASSQEEAVSNQPQHF. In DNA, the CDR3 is TGCGCCAGCAGCCAAGAGGAGGCGGTTAGCAATCAGCCCCAGCATTTT.

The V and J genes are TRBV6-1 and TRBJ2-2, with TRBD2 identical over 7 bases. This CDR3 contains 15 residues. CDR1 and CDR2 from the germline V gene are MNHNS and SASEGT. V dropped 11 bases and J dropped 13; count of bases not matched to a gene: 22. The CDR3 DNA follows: TGTGCCGGCCTCGGGACTTATACCGGGGAGGGAAGGCTGTTTTTT. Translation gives CAGLGTYTGEGRLFF.

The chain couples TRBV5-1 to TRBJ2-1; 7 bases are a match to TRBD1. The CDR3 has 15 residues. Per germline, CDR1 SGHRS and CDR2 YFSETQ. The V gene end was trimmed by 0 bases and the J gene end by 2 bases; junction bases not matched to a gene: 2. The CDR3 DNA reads TGCGCCAGCAGCTTGGAGGGGGCCCCCTACAATGAGCAGTTCTTC. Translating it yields CASSLEGAPYNEQFF. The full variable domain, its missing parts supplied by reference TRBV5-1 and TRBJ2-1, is KAGVTQTPRYLIKTRGQQVTLSCSPISGHRSVSWYQQTPGQGLQFLFEYFSETQRNKGNFPGRFSGRQFSNSRSEMNVSTLELGDSALYLCASSLEGAPYNEQFFGPGTRLTVL.

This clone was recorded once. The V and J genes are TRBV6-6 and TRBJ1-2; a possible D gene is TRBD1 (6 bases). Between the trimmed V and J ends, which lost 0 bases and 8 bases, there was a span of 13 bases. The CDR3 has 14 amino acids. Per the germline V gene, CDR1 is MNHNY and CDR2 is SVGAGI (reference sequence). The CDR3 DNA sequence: TGTGCCAGCAGTTACTCCCAACAGGGTAACGGCTACACCTTC. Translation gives CASSYSQQGNGYTF.

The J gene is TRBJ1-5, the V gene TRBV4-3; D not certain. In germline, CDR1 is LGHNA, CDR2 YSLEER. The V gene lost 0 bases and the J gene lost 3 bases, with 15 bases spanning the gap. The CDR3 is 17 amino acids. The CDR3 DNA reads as TGCGCCAGCAGCCAAGATGTAGCCGGGGTCCTCAATCAGCCCCAGCATTTT. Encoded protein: CASSQDVAGVLNQPQHF.

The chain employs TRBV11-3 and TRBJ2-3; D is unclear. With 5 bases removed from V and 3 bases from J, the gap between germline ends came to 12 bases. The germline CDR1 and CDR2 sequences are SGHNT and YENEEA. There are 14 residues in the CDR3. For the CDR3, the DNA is TGTGCCAGCAGCCCCGAGGCCCATACAGATACGCAGTATTTT. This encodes CASSPEAHTDTQYF.

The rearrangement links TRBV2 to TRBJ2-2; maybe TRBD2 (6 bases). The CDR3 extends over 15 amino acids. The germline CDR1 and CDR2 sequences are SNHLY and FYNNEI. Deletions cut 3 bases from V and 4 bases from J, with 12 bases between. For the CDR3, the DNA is TGTGCCAGCAGTGAGGCGGGGCGTAGCACCGGGGAGCTGTTTTTT. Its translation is CASSEAGRSTGELFF.

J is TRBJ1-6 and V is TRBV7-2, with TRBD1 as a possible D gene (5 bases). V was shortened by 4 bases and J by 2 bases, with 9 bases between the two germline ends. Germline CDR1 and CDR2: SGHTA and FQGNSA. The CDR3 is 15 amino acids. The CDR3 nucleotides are TGTGCCAGCAGCTCGGGGGACCCCTATAATTCACCCCTCCACTTT. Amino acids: CASSSGDPYNSPLHF.